Sequencing of this T cell receptor (beta chain) was carried out in a study of cytomegalovirus exposure and HLA in healthy donors. Study context: Roughly 170 million T cells yielded approximately 110 million unique TCR beta sequences in earlier analysis. Findings and limits, study-wide: TCR beta V segments were, for the most part, productive about 87% or about 30% of the time in an earlier analysis. Links to common viral pathogens appeared, in a later analysis, for several of the most significant clusters.

Trimming left V 0 bases short and J 8 bases short, with 13 bases between. This CDR3 is built from 14 residues. The germline V gene has CDR1 LNHNV and CDR2 YYDKDF (reference sequence). A single count supports this clone. Its antigen remains unknown. PCR amplification relied on 60 Vbeta primers (plus 13 Jbeta primers). Assay used: immunoSEQ multiplex PCR; TCRdb lists only in-frame clones, some missing. The profile shows roughly 180,000 clones, approximately 82% of them singletons. The chain uses TRBV15 and TRBJ1-2; a weak D match, TRBD1 (6 bases). This clonotype was sampled from a girl aged 2-9 years in good health and CMV-seropositive. Sequencing was performed on PBMCs. CDR3 protein: CATSRDAGDWGYTF. The CDR3 nucleotides are TGTGCCACCAGCAGAGATGCAGGGGATTGGGGCTACACCTTC.